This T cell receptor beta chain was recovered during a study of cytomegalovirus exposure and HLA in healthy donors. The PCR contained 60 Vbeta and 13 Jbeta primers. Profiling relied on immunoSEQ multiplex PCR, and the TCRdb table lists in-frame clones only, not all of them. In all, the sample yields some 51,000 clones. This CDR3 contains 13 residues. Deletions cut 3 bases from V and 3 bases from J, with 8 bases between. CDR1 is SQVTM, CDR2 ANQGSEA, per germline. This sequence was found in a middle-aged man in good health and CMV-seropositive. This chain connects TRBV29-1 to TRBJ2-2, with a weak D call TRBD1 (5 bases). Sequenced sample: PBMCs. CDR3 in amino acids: CSVDTGYTGELFF. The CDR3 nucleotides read TGCAGCGTTGACACAGGTTACACCGGGGAGCTGTTTTTT.